The clone carrying this T cell receptor beta chain was picked up one time. Per the germline V gene, CDR1 is SGDLS and CDR2 is YYNGEE. V was clipped by 0 bases and J by 2 bases, with 9 bases between them. CDR3 size: 14 residues. Data came from immunoSEQ multiplex PCR; TCRdb stores just in-frame clones and leaves some out. The repertoire includes fewer than 75,000 clones, 93% of them detected once, and 0.25% sits in the top ten. This entry comes from a study of technical replicates of blood from several donors. The specimen was T cells isolated from PBMCs. The source of this sequence is a human donor in good health. The chain couples TRBV9 to TRBJ2-7; D is perhaps TRBD2 (5 bases). CDR3 in DNA: TGTGCCAGCAGCGTAGAGCACGGGACCTACGAGCAGTACTTC. Residues: CASSVEHGTYEQYF.